One and the same sample provided the 9 T cell receptor beta chains below, sequenced in a study of cytomegalovirus exposure and HLA in healthy donors. PCR amplification relied on 60 Vbeta primers (plus 13 Jbeta primers). Assay used: immunoSEQ multiplex PCR; TCRdb lists only in-frame clones, some missing. This sample has approximately 150,000 clones, with around two thirds found just once. Material for sequencing was PBMCs. These receptors were collected from a young man in good health and CMV-seropositive.

This rearrangement joins TRBV7-3 to TRBJ2-3, with D perhaps matching TRBD1 (6 bases). The germline V gene has CDR1 SGHTA and CDR2 FQGTGA. The V and J ends lost 0 bases and 3 bases respectively, with 10 bases between them. This CDR3 spans 15 amino acids. CDR3 in amino acids: CASSLTGQGTDTQYF. The CDR3 DNA reads as TGTGCCAGCAGCTTAACGGGTCAGGGGACAGATACGCAGTATTTT.

The chain uses TRBV19 and TRBJ2-5; D may be TRBD2 (5 bases). Germline V gene data show CDR1 as LNHDA and CDR2 as SQIVND (reference sequence). This CDR3 spans 15 amino acids. The V and J ends lost 4 bases and 7 bases respectively, with 19 bases between them. The CDR3 loop reads CASSRHADLAGTQYF. In DNA, the CDR3 is TGTGCCAGTAGTAGGCACGCCGACCTAGCTGGGACCCAGTACTTC.

The genes are TRBV28 and TRBJ2-3; D is ambiguous. Germline CDR1 is MDHEN and CDR2 is SYDVKM. V lost 6 bases, J lost 5 bases, and 18 bases lay in between. The CDR3 extends over 15 amino acids. CDR3 coding DNA: TGTGCCAGCAGCTTAGTGCAGTTCGCCTTAGATACGCAGTATTTT. Its translation is CASSLVQFALDTQYF.

Note on this clone: One end of the junction does not line up with germline, which may come from a read error. The chain carries TRBV7-9 and TRBJ1-3; D unresolved. Germline V gene lookup returns CDR1 SEHNR and CDR2 FQNEAQ (reference sequence). CDR3 length: 15 amino acids. The CDR3 is CSSSLAASSGNTIYF. For the CDR3, the DNA is TGTTCCAGCAGCTTAGCCGCGAGCTCTGGAAACACCATATATTTT.

This clone was observed a handful of times. This rearrangement joins TRBV12-5 to TRBJ1-4; weak D call: TRBD1 (5 bases). Germline CDR1 reads LGHNT; CDR2 reads FRNRAP. The CDR3 runs 12 residues. V lost 3 bases and J 10 bases, leaving 9 bases between the germline ends. The CDR3 spells CASGFPRGKLFF. In DNA, the CDR3 is TGTGCTAGTGGTTTCCCAAGGGGAAAACTGTTTTTT.

This chain joins TRBV5-1 and TRBJ2-5, with D possibly TRBD2 on 5 matching bases. Germline loops: CDR1 SGHRS, CDR2 YFSETQ. The CDR3 loop spans 17 amino acids. Trimming removed 3 bases from V and 3 bases from J, with 21 bases in between. CDR3 coding DNA: TGCGCCAGCAGCTCCGCCGGGGAAGCAAGCGGCGAAGAGACCCAGTACTTC. Amino acid sequence: CASSSAGEASGEETQYF.

The chain recombines TRBV28 with TRBJ1-2; 9 positions agree with TRBD1. The CDR3 loop spans 18 amino acids. CDR1 and CDR2 from the germline V gene are MDHEN and SYDVKM. V lost 6 bases to trimming and J lost 3 bases; unmatched junction nucleotides: 17. Here the CDR3 DNA reads TGTGCCAGCAGGGCCCTACTGGGACAGGGAATGGGGGACTATGGCTACACCTTC. The encoded protein is CASRALLGQGMGDYGYTF.

The chain links TRBV12-5 to TRBJ1-1; D not certain. V shed 0 bases and J shed 4 bases, with 15 bases lying between them. The CDR3 extends over 16 amino acids. CDR1 and CDR2 (germline): LGHNT, FRNRAP. The CDR3 region is CASGLVLNPGITEAFF. For the CDR3, the DNA is TGTGCTAGTGGTTTGGTACTGAATCCGGGGATCACTGAAGCTTTCTTT.

This clone was picked up a small number of times. The chain links TRBV10-3 to TRBJ2-7, with TRBD2 matching over 7 bases. Trimming took 3 bases from V and 1 from J; bases not matched to a gene: 0. Germline values: CDR1 ENHRY, CDR2 SYGVKD. This CDR3 region has 13 residues. The chain's CDR3 is CAISELASYEQYF. In DNA, the CDR3 is TGTGCCATCAGTGAACTAGCGTCCTACGAGCAGTACTTC.